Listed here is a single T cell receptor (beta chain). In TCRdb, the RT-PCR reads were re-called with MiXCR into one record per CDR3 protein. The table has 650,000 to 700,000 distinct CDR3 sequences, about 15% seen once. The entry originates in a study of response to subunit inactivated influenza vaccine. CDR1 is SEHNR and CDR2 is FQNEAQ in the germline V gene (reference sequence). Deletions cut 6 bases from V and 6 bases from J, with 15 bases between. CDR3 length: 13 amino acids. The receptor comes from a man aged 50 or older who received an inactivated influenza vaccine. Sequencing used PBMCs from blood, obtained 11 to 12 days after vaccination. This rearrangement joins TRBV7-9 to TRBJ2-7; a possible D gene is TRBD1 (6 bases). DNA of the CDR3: TGTGCCAGCAGTTCACAGGGCTTGAGCGAGCAGTACTTC. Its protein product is CASSSQGLSEQYF.